This is a list of T cell receptor beta chains from one sample in a study of blood T cell repertoires in COVID-19. The protocol was immunoSEQ multiplex PCR, while the TCRdb copy is restricted to in-frame clones and leaves out a portion. The sample lists over 50,000 clones, around 78% seen once, with about 15% in the top ten. The source material was peripheral blood. These receptors all come from a human donor with active or convalescent COVID-19. The donor label of this sample is uncertain. CDR3s include the opening cysteine and the closing phenylalanine or tryptophan. Each record gives: J gene, clone size, D gene, V gene, CDR3 DNA, CDR3 protein. D genes are given only for firm matches. Size is omitted from some rows. Given values are once, few, many or a class for expanded clones.

j_gene: TRBJ1-1
abundance: NA
d_gene: TRBD1
v_gene: TRBV25-1
CDR3nt: TGTGCCAGCAGTGTCCACAGGGGGTACACTGAAGCTTTCTTT
CDR3aa: CASSVHRGYTEAFF

j_gene: TRBJ2-1
abundance: NA
d_gene: NA
v_gene: TRBV24-1
CDR3nt: TGTGCCACCAGTCCCTGGCGGGACAGCTCCTACAATGAGCAGTTCTTC
CDR3aa: CATSPWRDSSYNEQFF

j_gene: TRBJ2-7
abundance: NA
d_gene: NA
v_gene: TRBV29-1
CDR3nt: TGCAGCGTACAGACCCTGCACGAGCAGTACTTC
CDR3aa: CSVQTLHEQYF

j_gene: TRBJ2-1
abundance: NA
d_gene: TRBD2
v_gene: TRBV6-6
CDR3nt: TGTGCCAGCAGTCCGACTAGCGGGATTAGGGATGAGCAGTTCTTC
CDR3aa: CASSPTSGIRDEQFF

j_gene: TRBJ1-2
abundance: NA
d_gene: NA
v_gene: TRBV19
CDR3nt: TGTGCCAGTAGTATCCGGGAGGGGTCCTATGGCTACACCTTC
CDR3aa: CASSIREGSYGYTF

j_gene: TRBJ2-2
abundance: NA
d_gene: TRBD2
v_gene: TRBV5-4
CDR3nt: TGTGCCAGCAGCTCCCCGCGGGAGGGAGACACCGGGGAGCTGTTTTTT
CDR3aa: CASSSPREGDTGELFF

j_gene: TRBJ2-7
abundance: NA
d_gene: NA
v_gene: TRBV6-2/TRBV6-3
CDR3nt: TGTGCCAGCAGTTACTCGTTCCTACCTAATCTCCTTCGCGAGCAGTACTTC
CDR3aa: CASSYSFLPNLLREQYF

j_gene: TRBJ1-2
abundance: NA
d_gene: NA
v_gene: TRBV9
CDR3nt: TGTGCCAGCAGCGTAGGAAGAGGCGGTGAAAACTATGGCTACACCTTC
CDR3aa: CASSVGRGGENYGYTF

j_gene: TRBJ2-7
abundance: NA
d_gene: NA
v_gene: TRBV11-3
CDR3nt: TGTGCCAGCAGCCCAGGCCCCCCGTTAAGCTACGAGCAGTACTTC
CDR3aa: CASSPGPPLSYEQYF

j_gene: TRBJ2-7
abundance: NA
d_gene: TRBD2
v_gene: TRBV30
CDR3nt: TGTGCCTATAAGGCGGGGGGTCCATTCTACGAGCAGTACTTC
CDR3aa: CAYKAGGPFYEQYF

j_gene: TRBJ2-7
abundance: NA
d_gene: TRBD2
v_gene: TRBV5-1
CDR3nt: TGCGCCAGCAGCCTTACTAGCGGGTCCTCCTACGAGCAGTACTTC
CDR3aa: CASSLTSGSSYEQYF

j_gene: TRBJ2-1
abundance: NA
d_gene: NA
v_gene: TRBV11-3
CDR3nt: TGTGCCAGCAGCAGCCCCCTAGGTTACAATGAGCAGTTCTTC
CDR3aa: CASSSPLGYNEQFF

j_gene: TRBJ1-3
abundance: NA
d_gene: NA
v_gene: TRBV19
CDR3nt: TGTGCCAGTAGTATGGCCGGGTCTGGAAACACCATATATTTT
CDR3aa: CASSMAGSGNTIYF

j_gene: TRBJ2-3
abundance: NA
d_gene: TRBD1
v_gene: TRBV12-5
CDR3nt: TGTGCTAGTGGCACGGGACAGGGGGCAACAGATACGCAGTATTTT
CDR3aa: CASGTGQGATDTQYF

j_gene: TRBJ2-2
abundance: few
d_gene: NA
v_gene: TRBV5-1
CDR3nt: TGCGCCAGCAGCTTGGCGGGGTTGGATGCCGGGGAGCTGTTTTTT
CDR3aa: CASSLAGLDAGELFF

j_gene: TRBJ2-1
abundance: NA
d_gene: NA
v_gene: TRBV5-1
CDR3nt: TGCGCCAGCAGCCCGAGAGGACTTGCGAATGAGCAGTTCTTC
CDR3aa: CASSPRGLANEQFF

j_gene: TRBJ1-1
abundance: NA
d_gene: NA
v_gene: TRBV9
CDR3nt: TGTGCCAGCAGCGTTTCAACAGGCCGTAACACTGAAGCTTTCTTT
CDR3aa: CASSVSTGRNTEAFF

j_gene: TRBJ1-5
abundance: NA
d_gene: TRBD1
v_gene: TRBV7-9
CDR3nt: TGTGCCAGCGACCCGGGACAGGGGTCGGGCAATCAGCCCCAGCATTTT
CDR3aa: CASDPGQGSGNQPQHF

j_gene: TRBJ2-5
abundance: NA
d_gene: TRBD1
v_gene: TRBV7-7
CDR3nt: TGTGCTAGCAGCTTGGGGACAGGGTACCAAGAGACCCAGTACTTC
CDR3aa: CASSLGTGYQETQYF

j_gene: TRBJ2-7
abundance: NA
d_gene: TRBD1
v_gene: TRBV5-8
CDR3nt: TGTGCCAGCAGCTGGAGAGGGACAGATTCCTACGAGCAGTACTTC
CDR3aa: CASSWRGTDSYEQYF

j_gene: TRBJ2-2
abundance: few
d_gene: NA
v_gene: TRBV7-7
CDR3nt: TGTGCCAGCAGCTTATCCAGTTCTTCAGGGTCCGGGGAGCTGTTTTTT
CDR3aa: CASSLSSSSGSGELFF

j_gene: TRBJ2-5
abundance: NA
d_gene: NA
v_gene: TRBV5-1
CDR3nt: TGCGCCAGCAGCTTGGGCGACTCTCAAGAGACCCAGTACTTC
CDR3aa: CASSLGDSQETQYF

j_gene: TRBJ2-5
abundance: NA
d_gene: TRBD1
v_gene: TRBV5-1
CDR3nt: TGCGCCAGCAGCTTTCAAAGGACAGGGGGTCTTCAAGAGACCCAGTACTTC
CDR3aa: CASSFQRTGGLQETQYF

j_gene: TRBJ1-5
abundance: NA
d_gene: NA
v_gene: TRBV2
CDR3nt: TGTGCCAGCATGACGGGGGTTGGAGGTGGTCAGCCCCAGCATTTT
CDR3aa: CASMTGVGGGQPQHF

j_gene: TRBJ2-1
abundance: NA
d_gene: NA
v_gene: TRBV28
CDR3nt: TGTGCCACCCTCGGCGAGGGAGGCGAGCAGTTCTTC
CDR3aa: CATLGEGGEQFF

j_gene: TRBJ2-3
abundance: NA
d_gene: NA
v_gene: TRBV29-1
CDR3nt: TGCAGCGTTCACGGGTCTAGCACAGATACGCAGTATTTT
CDR3aa: CSVHGSSTDTQYF

j_gene: TRBJ2-1
abundance: NA
d_gene: TRBD2
v_gene: TRBV2
CDR3nt: TGTGCCAGCAGTGAAGGAAGGACTAGCGGTAACAATGAGCAGTTCTTC
CDR3aa: CASSEGRTSGNNEQFF

j_gene: TRBJ1-6
abundance: NA
d_gene: TRBD1
v_gene: TRBV5-1
CDR3nt: TGCGCCAGCAGCTCGCCGCCGGGACAGGTCAATTCACCCCTCCACTTT
CDR3aa: CASSSPPGQVNSPLHF

j_gene: TRBJ1-2
abundance: few
d_gene: NA
v_gene: TRBV6-5
CDR3nt: TGTGCCAGCAGGGATACAGTGTATGGCTACACCTTC
CDR3aa: CASRDTVYGYTF

j_gene: TRBJ1-5
abundance: NA
d_gene: NA
v_gene: TRBV6-2/TRBV6-3
CDR3nt: TGTGCCAGCAGTTATGCGGGGGGGGCGGCTCAGCCCCAGCATTTT
CDR3aa: CASSYAGGAAQPQHF

j_gene: TRBJ2-7
abundance: NA
d_gene: NA
v_gene: TRBV9
CDR3nt: TGTGCCAGCAGCGGGATCTCCTCGGCCGGGTCCGAGCAGTACTTC
CDR3aa: CASSGISSAGSEQYF

j_gene: TRBJ1-2
abundance: NA
d_gene: NA
v_gene: TRBV2
CDR3nt: TGTGCCAGCGAGGCTACAGGGCGGATTGGCTACACCTTC
CDR3aa: CASEATGRIGYTF

j_gene: TRBJ1-2
abundance: NA
d_gene: NA
v_gene: TRBV9
CDR3nt: TGTGCCAGCAGCGTAGAGCCAGACTCTCTCTATGGCTACACCTTC
CDR3aa: CASSVEPDSLYGYTF

j_gene: TRBJ1-5
abundance: NA
d_gene: NA
v_gene: TRBV30
CDR3nt: TGTGCCTGGAGCGGTCAGGGTGGTCAGCCCCAGCATTTT
CDR3aa: CAWSGQGGQPQHF

j_gene: TRBJ2-6
abundance: NA
d_gene: TRBD1
v_gene: TRBV4-3
CDR3nt: TGCGCCAGCAGCCTCACCACGACAGGGTCAGGGGCCAACGTCCTGACTTTC
CDR3aa: CASSLTTTGSGANVLTF

j_gene: TRBJ2-1
abundance: NA
d_gene: TRBD2
v_gene: TRBV27
CDR3nt: TGTGCCAGCAGTTTTTCCTCGCGGCTAGCGGGAGGGTGGGGTGAGCAGTTCTTC
CDR3aa: CASSFSSRLAGGWGEQFF

j_gene: TRBJ2-4
abundance: few
d_gene: TRBD2
v_gene: TRBV5-4
CDR3nt: TGTGCCAGCAGCCCTGGGGGGGTAGCCAAAAACATTCAGTACTTC
CDR3aa: CASSPGGVAKNIQYF

j_gene: TRBJ1-6
abundance: NA
d_gene: NA
v_gene: TRBV7-9
CDR3nt: TGTGCCAGCGGGACATATGATCCACCCCTCCACTTT
CDR3aa: CASGTYDPPLHF

j_gene: TRBJ1-5
abundance: NA
d_gene: TRBD1
v_gene: TRBV6-6
CDR3nt: TGTGCCAGCAGTTACGACAGGGTAAGCAATCAGCCCCAGCATTTT
CDR3aa: CASSYDRVSNQPQHF

j_gene: TRBJ2-7
abundance: NA
d_gene: NA
v_gene: TRBV15
CDR3nt: TGTGCCACCAGCCGCGACACGACCGAGCAGTACTTC
CDR3aa: CATSRDTTEQYF